This T cell receptor (beta chain) is from a study of cytomegalovirus exposure and HLA in healthy donors (dated by TCRdb to between 2016 and 2019). In the study overall: An earlier analysis of approximately 590 of the donors reported approximately 300 Gb of sequence data and some 100 million unique TCR beta sequences from 150 million to 200 million T cells. Of the 398 genotyped donors, approximately 80% fell in the genetic ancestry cluster associated with self-reported Caucasian donors. The study was designed to test whether signatures of past pathogen exposure could be identified by cataloging public T cell receptors. A later analysis re-analyzed previously published TCR beta repertoires from 660 or so donors and added high-resolution HLA genotyping to study TCR occurrence patterns. All discovery cohort repertoires had been generated on a single sequencing platform. The T cell repertoires of 700 or so subjects were profiled by immunosequencing and related to cytomegalovirus serostatus. Approximately 330 gigabases of sequencing data and 75 million to 85 million unique TCR sequences made up an early release that covered fewer than 650 HLA-typed donors. The number of donors typed differed by locus, with about 629-630 for A, B, C, DRB1 and DQB1, around 560 for DQA1, over 600 for DPA1, and approximately 470 for DPB1. A handful of DR-DQ haplotypes were handled as single units for association and clustering because linkage in the cohort was strong. In addition to the first cohort of 650 to 750 subjects, a separate validation cohort of 120 different subjects was used. In an earlier analysis of 500 to 650 of the donors, high-throughput TCR beta sequencing was used to judge whether each TCR beta V gene segment behaved as functional or pseudogenic. HLA typing covered class I and class II loci at four-digit resolution. Among about 400 genotyped donors of the cohort, an average of approximately 240,000 unique TCR beta nucleotide sequences was sequenced per donor, of which 15% to 20% were non-productive. Rather than drawing on any new phenotypic data, the later analysis identified candidate immune exposures from TCR beta sequences and the way those sequences occurred across donors. Alongside the repertoire data, information on donor age, sex, ethnicity and CMV serostatus was compiled. A later genetic analysis used genome-wide SNP genotypes for about 65% of the 666 donors, treating that subset as a discovery cohort. High-throughput TCR immunosequencing, statistical association of individual TCRs with disease status, and machine learning were combined to predict cytomegalovirus infection status.

The paper as a whole reports these results and caveats: In a later analysis, HLA-associated TCR beta chains showed more clonal expansion and lower generation probabilities than non-associated chains that were equally common. In a later analysis, TCR association rates were found to vary across HLA loci, with the most associated TCRs seen for DRB1 alleles and the fewest for HLA-C alleles. Linkage disequilibrium might explain the correlated functional status among segregating V segments, but an unknown experimental factor could not be excluded. The authors suggested that the approach could potentially be generalized to other disease states and immunological phenotypes. This cohort had only TCR beta chains sequenced, and the lack of alpha or paired-chain data limited which features could be detected. According to a later analysis, parvovirus B19, influenza, CMV and Epstein-Barr virus appeared linked to several top co-occurrence clusters. Assigning TCR associations to individual alleles was difficult when HLA alleles, especially DR and DQ, strongly co-occurred. Presence/absence analyses assumed roughly uniform sequencing depth across donors, an assumption that may not hold. A later analysis found that most CMV-associated TCR beta chains appeared HLA-restricted, with HLA associations seemingly driven largely by CMV exposure. Immune exposure information for the cohort was limited to CMV serostatus. Because counts were too low, 15 to 20 rarely observed V segments, including chromosome 9 orphons, were excluded from the earlier analysis of 587 of the donors. In a later genetic analysis, fewer N-insertions in productive TCRs were reported among donors in an Asian-associated ancestry cluster than the roughly 640-donor mean. A further reported finding was that TCR beta sequences accurately predicted the HLA-A and HLA-B alleles for most subjects in the first cohort. The 87-base-pair reads could not distinguish some IMGT-functional V segments, including TRBV6-2 and TRBV6-3, so those segments were excluded. A group of highly shared sequence variants was considered likely to be a technical artifact of the sequencing pipeline. Cytomegalovirus status was reported to be diagnosed by the classifier with high specificity and sensitivity in both the original and validation cohorts. Most TCR sequences were seen in very few donors, while some public TCRs were found in many individuals. In the study, 150 to 200 TCR beta chains were listed as associated with cytomegalovirus. V-gene and J-gene trimming of TCR beta chains was associated with a missense DCLRE1C variant in a later genetic analysis, and the association was replicated in an independent cohort. In vitro tests confirmed that a few of the cytomegalovirus-associated TCR beta chains recognize cytomegalovirus antigens. Specific HLA alleles were associated with roughly 17,000 TCR beta sequences at a false discovery rate of 0.05 in a later analysis. In an earlier analysis of under 600 of the donors, most TCR beta V segments were observed in productive rearrangements about 90% or about 30% of the time, broadly matching IMGT annotations. Because HLA typing was unavailable for some donors at each locus, only the typed subset was used in association tests.

The cohort was made up of approximately 670 healthy bone marrow donors. At the time of sampling, all cohort members were nominally healthy, though unrecorded immune exposures were likely present. The donor tested CMV seronegative, placing the donor among the roughly 340 seronegative members of the cohort. A peripheral blood sample was collected from each donor, and TCR beta sequencing was performed on peripheral blood mononuclear cells. The Qiagen DNeasy Blood Extraction Kit was used to extract genomic DNA from the blood cell samples. Libraries came from the immunoSEQ multiplex PCR assay. A mixture of 60 forward primers for TCR Vbeta segments and 13 reverse primers for TCR Jbeta segments was used in the multiplex PCR. Amplification of the CDR3 region of rearranged TCR beta genes was performed with a multiplex PCR assay on genomic DNA. On the Illumina HiSeq System, the amplified TCR beta libraries were sequenced as 87-base-pair reads. Under the source paper's analysis protocol: A later analysis counted about 80 million unique TCR beta chains across the 500 to 850 repertoires, and some 11 million of these chains were shared by at least two donors. Raw reads were error-corrected and collapsed into unique sequences by a nearest-neighbor algorithm in which closely related sequences were merged to remove PCR and sequencing errors. V, D and J gene segments were assigned by aligning CDR3 sequences to IMGT reference sequences. For a sequence to be retained, a match of at least six nucleotides to both a V gene segment and a J gene segment was required. A rearrangement counted as productive if the CDR3 had no stop codons and remained in frame with V and J, and every other rearrangement counted as non-productive. Following IMGT convention, CDR3 was defined as the stretch from the second conserved V-encoded cysteine up to the conserved J-encoded phenylalanine. In an earlier analysis of some 550 of the donors, sequences lacking an unambiguous match to a single V gene segment were excluded. In an earlier analysis of around 590 of the donors, a V segment was called functional when productive rearrangements were above 56.7%, and segregating when the standard deviation between donors exceeded 5%. A statistical classification framework was built to diagnose cytomegalovirus status from the catalog of TCR beta chain sequences. V and J gene assignment, in a later analysis, came from comparing TCR nucleotide sequences with IMGT/GENE-DB human TR gene sequences. Using the TCRdist pipeline, a later analysis assigned CDR3 sequences along with most-parsimonious VDJ recombination scenarios. A later analysis defined each TCR beta chain by its CDR3 amino acid sequence plus V-gene family, and excluded reads lacking a unique V-gene family. A later analysis removed over 500 highly shared, low-generation-probability nucleotide sequences to deal with suspected cross-contamination and a sequencing artifact. A later analysis calculated a clonal expansion index for each public chain from normalized within-repertoire ranks of inferred template counts. Generation probabilities in a later analysis came from a VDJ recombination model fitted to out-of-frame rearrangements, and those results were checked against IGoR. Hypergeometric tests were used in a later analysis to score TCR-TCR, TCR-HLA and TCR-CMV co-occurrence, with a repertoire-size bias correction applied to the TCR pairs. A later analysis estimated false discovery rates by permuting HLA or CMV assignments 20 times. In a later analysis, co-occurring TCRs were grouped with DBSCAN, and TCRdist sequence similarity was added when clustering was performed within HLA-allele-positive subsets. For co-occurrence clustering, repertoires with fewer than 30,000 or more than 120,000 public chains were excluded, along with a handful of repertoires with anomalous nucleotide sharing. In its TCRdb copy, this immuneACCESS table keeps in-frame sequences only and misses some clones. Where compared with another copy, unresolved V genes explain less than half of these, and the others have no known cause. Clonal size and the V and J genes are those of that table, whereas D and trimming came from the DNA. This sample lists tens of thousands of clones; about 81% were detected once. 3.3% of the sample belongs to the ten largest clones.

As concerns this clone: No cognate antigen has been identified for it. No much larger clonotype is one base removed from it; base qualities were not supplied.

Measured from the cysteine to the phenylalanine, the CDR3 is 13 residues long. This entry keeps only the CDR3 DNA: 39 bases, framed from base 1. Trimming takes 0 bases from V and 1 base from J, and the germline ends sit 7 bases apart. CDR1 GTSNPN and CDR2 SVGIG are derived from the germline V gene (reference sequence). Sequenced sample: PBMCs. The clonotype comes from a woman in her forties in good health and CMV-seronegative. Recombination connected TRBV30 to TRBJ2-7; no D gene call is confident. The DNA reads as follows: TGTGCCTGGAGTGTAACTGATTCCTACGAGCAGTACTTC. Translated, this gives CAWSVTDSYEQYF.